This TCR beta chain was identified in a study of cytomegalovirus exposure and HLA in healthy donors (dated by TCRdb to about 2017). Some background on the complete study: An earlier analysis of some 620 of the donors reported approximately 300 Gb of sequence data and 95 million to 140 million unique TCR beta sequences obtained from some 200 million T cells. HLA typing included class I and class II loci at four-digit resolution. Among some 410 genotyped donors of the cohort, an average of 235,054 unique TCR beta nucleotide sequences were sequenced per donor, 15% to 20% of them non-productive. An earlier analysis of around 540 of the donors applied high-throughput TCR beta sequencing to assess whether each TCR beta V gene segment acted as functional or pseudogenic. In addition to the first cohort of 666 subjects, a separate validation cohort of 100 to 150 different subjects was used. All discovery cohort repertoires had been generated on a single sequencing platform. A later analysis re-analyzed previously published TCR beta repertoires from 550 to 700 donors and added high-resolution HLA genotyping to study TCR occurrence patterns. In the later analysis, no new phenotypic data were used to find candidate immune exposures; instead, reliance was placed on TCR beta sequences and their occurrence across donors. Donor age, sex, ethnicity and CMV serostatus were collected together with the repertoire data. High-throughput TCR immunosequencing, statistical association of individual TCRs with disease status, and machine learning were combined to predict cytomegalovirus infection status. Among the roughly 400 genotyped donors, around 81% belonged to the genetic ancestry cluster associated with self-reported Caucasian donors. The number of donors typed differed by locus, with about 629-640 for A, B, C, DRB1 and DQB1, around 560 for DQA1, some 570 for DPA1, and under 490 for DPB1. The study aimed to test whether signatures of past pathogen exposure could be identified by cataloging public T cell receptors. The study used immunosequencing to profile the T cell repertoires of several hundred subjects and linked those repertoires to cytomegalovirus serostatus. Four or five DR-DQ haplotypes were handled as single units for association and clustering because linkage in the cohort was strong. An early release covering roughly 600 HLA-typed donors comprised about 300 gigabases of sequencing data and 65 million to 100 million unique TCR sequences. A later genetic analysis took genome-wide SNP genotypes for about three fifths of the 666 donors and used that subset as a discovery cohort.

In the germline V gene (reference sequence), CDR1 corresponds to GTSNPN and CDR2 to SVGIG. The CDR3 starts with the cysteine, ends with the phenylalanine, and has 12 residues. Only CDR3 DNA remains: 36 bases, in frame from the first base. V is reduced by 1 base and J by 7 bases, leaving a spacing of 8 bases between them. In regard to this clone: No cognate antigen has been identified for it.

General conclusions and limits of the study: A later analysis found that most CMV-associated TCR beta chains appeared HLA-restricted, with HLA associations seemingly driven largely by CMV exposure. A later analysis reported that several top co-occurrence clusters appeared linked to parvovirus B19, influenza, CMV and Epstein-Barr virus. A further reported finding was that TCR beta sequences accurately predicted the HLA-A and HLA-B alleles for most subjects in the first cohort. V-gene and J-gene trimming of TCR beta chains was associated with a missense DCLRE1C variant in a later genetic analysis, and the association was replicated in an independent cohort. The only immune exposure information available for the cohort was CMV serostatus. Some IMGT-functional V segments, including TRBV6-2 and TRBV6-3, could not be told apart with the 87-base-pair reads, so those segments were excluded. A group of highly shared sequence variants was considered likely to be a technical artifact of the sequencing pipeline. HLA typing was unavailable for some donors at each locus, so association tests used only the typed subset. Specific HLA alleles were associated with some 15,000 TCR beta sequences at a false discovery rate of 0.05 in a later analysis. Compared with the roughly 700-donor mean, donors in an Asian-associated ancestry cluster had fewer N-insertions in productive TCRs, according to a later genetic analysis. An earlier analysis of some 590 of the donors showed that most TCR beta V segments appeared in productive rearrangements either about 87% or about 30% of the time, which broadly matched IMGT annotations. The study gave a list of 150 to 200 TCR beta chains associated with cytomegalovirus. Sequencing depth was assumed to be roughly uniform across donors in the presence/absence analyses, though that assumption may not hold. The earlier analysis of some 540 of the donors excluded over 15 rarely observed V segments, including chromosome 9 orphons, because counts were too low. The cohort was sequenced for TCR beta chains only, and without alpha or paired-chain data the features that could be detected were limited. In vitro tests confirmed that a few of the cytomegalovirus-associated TCR beta chains recognize cytomegalovirus antigens. According to the authors, the approach could potentially be generalized to other disease states and immunological phenotypes. Correlated functional status among segregating V segments might be attributable to linkage disequilibrium, but an unknown experimental factor could not be ruled out. In both the original and validation cohorts, the classifier was reported to diagnose cytomegalovirus status with high specificity and sensitivity. Assigning TCR associations to individual alleles was difficult when HLA alleles, especially DR and DQ, strongly co-occurred. Most TCR sequences were seen in very few donors, while some public TCRs were found in many individuals. In a later analysis, HLA-associated TCR beta chains showed more clonal expansion and lower generation probabilities than non-associated chains that were equally common. According to a later analysis, TCR association rates differed among HLA loci, with DRB1 alleles showing the most associated TCRs and HLA-C alleles showing the fewest.

The library was made by the immunoSEQ multiplex PCR assay. For the multiplex PCR, a mixture combining 60 forward primers for TCR Vbeta segments and 13 reverse primers for TCR Jbeta segments was used. A multiplex PCR assay on genomic DNA amplified the CDR3 region of rearranged TCR beta genes. On the Illumina HiSeq System, the amplified TCR beta libraries were sequenced as 87-base-pair reads. The source study handled its data this way. A later analysis tallied roughly 80 million unique TCR beta chains across the 666 repertoires, and about 10 million of those chains were shared by two or more donors. Raw reads were error-corrected and collapsed into unique sequences with a nearest-neighbor algorithm that merged closely related sequences to remove PCR and sequencing errors. Alignment of CDR3 sequences to IMGT reference sequences was used to assign V, D and J gene segments. For a sequence to be retained, at least a six-nucleotide match to both a V gene segment and a J gene segment was required. A rearrangement counted as productive if the CDR3 had no stop codons and remained in frame with V and J, and every other rearrangement counted as non-productive. CDR3 was defined according to IMGT convention as the region running from the second conserved V-encoded cysteine to the conserved J-encoded phenylalanine. In an earlier analysis of 587 of the donors, sequences lacking an unambiguous match to a single V gene segment were excluded. In an earlier analysis of around 590 of the donors, a V segment was called functional when productive rearrangements were above 56.7%, and segregating when the standard deviation between donors exceeded 5%. A statistical classification framework was built for diagnosing cytomegalovirus status from the catalog of TCR beta chain sequences. V and J gene assignment, in a later analysis, came from comparing TCR nucleotide sequences with IMGT/GENE-DB human TR gene sequences. The TCRdist pipeline was used in a later analysis to assign CDR3 sequences and most-parsimonious VDJ recombination scenarios. A later analysis defined each TCR beta chain by its CDR3 amino acid sequence plus V-gene family, and excluded reads lacking a unique V-gene family. In a later analysis, 450 to 600 highly shared, low-generation-probability nucleotide sequences were removed to address suspected cross-contamination and a sequencing artifact. A later analysis calculated a clonal expansion index for each public chain from normalized within-repertoire ranks of inferred template counts. A later analysis computed generation probabilities with a VDJ recombination model fitted to out-of-frame rearrangements, and checked the results against IGoR. A later analysis scored TCR-TCR, TCR-HLA and TCR-CMV co-occurrence with hypergeometric tests, applying a repertoire-size bias correction to TCR pairs. To estimate false discovery rates, a later analysis permuted the HLA or CMV assignments 20 times. In a later analysis, co-occurring TCRs were grouped using DBSCAN, and TCRdist sequence similarity was added for clustering within HLA-allele-positive subsets. Co-occurrence clustering excluded repertoires with fewer than 30,000 or more than 120,000 public chains, plus five with anomalous nucleotide sharing. As stored in TCRdb, this immuneACCESS dataset retains in-frame rearrangements with V and J assigned. A fraction of the clones does not appear; measured against another copy, unresolved V genes explain less than half of the discrepancy, and the remainder lacks a known reason. The V and J calls and clone size are taken from that table; D and trimming were inferred from the DNA. In this sample's table one finds around 52,000 clones. Roughly 25% of the sample is taken by the ten largest.

In total, 666 healthy bone marrow donors made up the cohort. All cohort members were sampled while nominally healthy, although unrecorded immune exposures were likely present. The donor tested CMV seropositive, placing the donor among the 289 seropositive members of the cohort. A peripheral blood sample was provided by each donor, and peripheral blood mononuclear cells were used for TCR beta sequencing. The Qiagen DNeasy Blood Extraction Kit was used to extract genomic DNA from the blood cell samples. The clonotype comes from a man in his forties in good health and CMV-seropositive. The chain is assembled from TRBV30 and TRBJ2-4; the D gene is unclear. Sequenced input: PBMCs. The CDR3 amino acid sequence is: CAWSDIPNIQYF. Here is the DNA: TGTGCCTGGAGTGATATCCCGAACATTCAGTACTTC.